One and the same sample provided the 21 T cell receptor beta chains below, sequenced in a study of shared clonotypes between healthy human individuals. The repertoire was sequenced with immunoSEQ multiplex PCR; TCRdb's copy has only in-frame clones and lacks some. Of approximately 1.4 million clones detected, around 98% appear once; the ten largest clones hold 0.4% to 0.45%. Specimen: naive CD4+ T cells sorted from blood. Subset described: CD45RA+ positively selected. Receptor source: a man aged 25-40 years in good health.

The CDR3 is CATTGQPNTGELFF. The CDR3 nucleotides are TGTGCCACCACGGGACAGCCGAACACCGGGGAGCTGTTTTTT. The rearrangement links TRBV5-4 to TRBJ2-2; 7 bases match TRBD1. This CDR3 spans 14 amino acids. The V segment lost 9 bases and the J segment 0 bases; nucleotides outside the gene matches: 5. Germline CDR1 and CDR2: SGHNT and YYREEE (reference sequence).

The chain has TRBV7-9 and TRBJ2-1, with D possibly TRBD2 on 5 matching bases. The V gene's germline CDR1 is SEHNR and CDR2 FQNEAQ (reference sequence). The CDR3 runs to 15 residues. Trimming cost V 2 bases and J 6 bases, with 14 bases left between them. DNA for the CDR3: TGTGCCAGCAGCTTAAATACGGGATACGTCAATGAGCAGTTCTTC. Translation: CASSLNTGYVNEQFF. The entire variable domain, with the rest obtained from reference TRBV7-9 and TRBJ2-1, is as follows: DTGVSQNPRHKITKRGQNVTFRCDPISEHNRLYWYRQTLGQGPEFLTYFQNEAQLEKSRLLSDRFSAERPKGSFSTLEIQRTEQGDSAMYLCASSLNTGYVNEQFFGPGTRLTVL.

J is TRBJ1-4 and V is TRBV5-1, with D unclear. The CDR3 consists of 14 residues. The V gene lost 2 bases and the J gene lost 6 bases, with 11 bases spanning the gap. The germline CDR1 and CDR2 sequences are SGHRS and YFSETQ. CDR3 loop: CASSLQNLDEKLFF. The CDR3 nucleotides are TGCGCCAGCAGCTTACAAAATTTGGATGAAAAACTGTTTTTT.

V and J are TRBV6-5 and TRBJ2-1; D is uncertain. The germline V gene has CDR1 MNHEY and CDR2 SVGAGI. Trimming stripped 2 bases from V and 4 bases from J, with 6 bases between. This CDR3 comprises 13 residues. The CDR3 coding sequence is TGTGCCAGCAGTTACAGGGTTTACAATGAGCAGTTCTTC. This encodes CASSYRVYNEQFF.

This rearrangement joins TRBV14 to TRBJ1-1; 9 nucleotides line up with TRBD1. This CDR3 region has 14 residues. J was trimmed by 8 bases and V by 1 base; bases with no gene match: 5. In germline, CDR1 is SGHDN, CDR2 FVKESK. This CDR3 reads CASSQVRGQGEAFF. In DNA form, the CDR3 reads TGTGCCAGCAGCCAAGTGAGGGGACAGGGCGAAGCTTTCTTT. Variable domain in full (rest from reference TRBV14 and TRBJ1-1): EAGVTQFPSHSVIEKGQTVTLRCDPISGHDNLYWYRRVMGKEIKFLLHFVKESKQDESGMPNNRFLAERTGGTYSTLKVQPAELEDSGVYFCASSQVRGQGEAFFGQGTRLTVV.

The gene calls are TRBV14 and TRBJ1-4, with D possibly matching TRBD1 (5 bases). This CDR3 has 15 amino acids. The V end was cut by 0 bases, the J end by 2 bases, with 7 bases between. CDR1 is SGHDN and CDR2 is FVKESK in the germline V gene. The CDR3 bases are TGTGCCAGCAGCCAAGATCGGGGGACTAATGAAAAACTGTTTTTT. Amino acid sequence: CASSQDRGTNEKLFF.

DNA of the CDR3: TGTGCCAGCAGCTTGGATGGGGGTATTAACACCGGGGAGCTGTTTTTT. It yields the protein CASSLDGGINTGELFF. The gene calls are TRBV5-4 and TRBJ2-2; D tentatively reads TRBD1 or TRBD2 (5 bases each). CDR1 is SGHNT and CDR2 is YYREEE in the germline V gene (reference sequence). The CDR3 is 16 residues long. The V end was cut by 0 bases, the J end by 2 bases, with 11 bases between.

The gene calls are TRBV9 and TRBJ1-4; D is possibly TRBD1 (5 bases). CDR1 SGDLS and CDR2 YYNGEE come from the germline V gene. Trimming pared 3 bases from V and 7 bases from J, leaving 13 bases between. The CDR3 totals 14 residues. CDR3 DNA sequence: TGTGCCAGCAGCGGAGGGGTAGGTGGTGAAAAACTGTTTTTT. This translates into CASSGGVGGEKLFF.

This chain joins TRBV14 and TRBJ2-7, with 7 bases lining up with TRBD2. Germline trimming cut 4 bases from V and 6 bases from J; bases unmatched to any gene: 6. The CDR3 runs to 13 residues. Germline V lookup: CDR1 SGHDN, CDR2 FVKESK. CDR3: CASSLRAGAEQYF. The CDR3 DNA sequence: TGTGCCAGCAGCCTCCGGGCGGGAGCCGAGCAGTACTTC.

The rearrangement uses TRBV7-9 and TRBJ2-3; possibly TRBD2 for D (5 bases). Trimming stripped 4 bases from V and 6 bases from J, with 8 bases between. Germline V gene lookup returns CDR1 SEHNR and CDR2 FQNEAQ (reference sequence). CDR3 length: 12 amino acids. CDR3 coding DNA: TGTGCCAGCAGCTCGGGGATTGATACGCAGTATTTT. Translating it yields CASSSGIDTQYF.

The chain couples TRBV5-4 to TRBJ2-1; 11 bases fit TRBD2. This CDR3 spans 15 amino acids. V trimming: 4 bases; J trimming: 6 bases; junction bases outside the gene matches: 6. The V gene's germline CDR1 is SGHNT and CDR2 YYREEE (reference sequence). CDR3 in DNA: TGTGCCAGCAGCGGTAGCGGGAGGGCCGTCAATGAGCAGTTCTTC. Translating it yields CASSGSGRAVNEQFF. The whole variable domain, remainder taken from reference TRBV5-4 and TRBJ2-1, is ETGVTQSPTHLIKTRGQQVTLRCSSQSGHNTVSWYQQALGQGPQFIFQYYREEENGRGNFPPRFSGLQFPNYSSELNVNALELDDSALYLCASSGSGRAVNEQFFGPGTRLTVL.

This chain connects TRBV14 to TRBJ1-2; D unresolved. This CDR3 has 14 residues. In germline, CDR1 is SGHDN, CDR2 FVKESK. With 1 base removed from V and 4 bases from J, the gap between germline ends came to 10 bases. In nucleotides, the CDR3 is TGTGCCAGCAGCCAAGTGATGGCCAGCTATGGCTACACCTTC. Encoded protein: CASSQVMASYGYTF.

This rearrangement joins TRBV7-2 to TRBJ2-1; D is perhaps TRBD1 (5 bases). CDR3 size: 13 residues. CDR1 is SGHTA and CDR2 is FQGNSA in the germline V gene. Between the trimmed V and J ends, which lost 5 bases and 8 bases, there was a span of 13 bases. The CDR3 region is CASSITGFHEQFF. DNA of the CDR3: TGTGCCAGCAGCATAACAGGATTCCATGAGCAGTTCTTC.

The rearrangement links TRBV7-6 to TRBJ2-7; 9 nucleotides match TRBD1. Germline V lookup: CDR1 SGHVS, CDR2 FNYEAQ. The CDR3 loop spans 15 amino acids. V was pared by 1 base and J by 4 bases, with 5 bases of the junction left unmatched. CDR3 nucleotides: TGTGCCAGCAGCTTAGTAGCAGACAGGGGGTACGAGCAGTACTTC. This sequence encodes CASSLVADRGYEQYF. Full variable domain (outside the CDR3, taken from reference TRBV7-6 and TRBJ2-7): GAGVSQSPRYKVTKRGQDVALRCDPISGHVSLYWYRQALGQGPEFLTYFNYEAQQDKSGLPNDRFSAERPEGSISTLTIQRTEQRDSAMYRCASSLVADRGYEQYFGPGTRLTVT.

This chain uses TRBV29-1 with TRBJ2-7; perhaps TRBD2 as D (5 bases). This CDR3 comprises 15 residues. The ends were cut back, 4 bases at V and 6 bases at J, with 22 bases in the middle. CDR1 and CDR2 (germline): SQVTM, ANQGSEA. As DNA, the CDR3 is TGCAGCGTTGCCGTGCTGCGTTTCCCTCGGGGCGAGCAGTACTTC. Amino acids: CSVAVLRFPRGEQYF.

This clone showed up just once. The chain employs TRBV7-9 and TRBJ2-5; 8 nucleotides match TRBD2. CDR3 length equals 15 residues. Per germline, CDR1 SEHNR and CDR2 FQNEAQ (reference sequence). Germline trimming cut 5 bases from V and 5 bases from J; bases unmatched to any gene: 10. The CDR3 protein is CASSPGLARAETQYF. The CDR3 DNA follows: TGTGCCAGCAGCCCAGGACTAGCCAGGGCGGAGACCCAGTACTTC.

The chain uses TRBV27 and TRBJ2-7, with TRBD1 identical over 9 bases. The CDR3 is made up of 15 amino acids. Germline V gene data show CDR1 as MNHEY and CDR2 as SMNVEV (reference sequence). Germline trimming cut 2 bases from V and 3 bases from J; bases unmatched to any gene: 5. CDR3 loop: CASSLSSGQGYEQYF. In nucleotides, the CDR3 is TGTGCCAGCAGTTTAAGTTCGGGACAGGGCTACGAGCAGTACTTC.

The chain has TRBV9 and TRBJ1-3; 10 bases line up with TRBD1. The CDR3 has 15 amino acids. V shed 2 bases and J 4 bases; nucleotides not matched to a gene: 3. The germline V gene encodes CDR1 SGDLS and CDR2 YYNGEE. CDR3 region: CASSVRGQGGNTIYF. DNA of the CDR3: TGTGCCAGCAGCGTTCGGGGACAGGGGGGAAACACCATATATTTT. The full variable domain, completed using reference TRBV9 and TRBJ1-3, is DSGVTQTPKHLITATGQRVTLRCSPRSGDLSVYWYQQSLDQGLQFLIQYYNGEERAKGNILERFSAQQFPDLHSELNLSSLELGDSALYFCASSVRGQGGNTIYFGEGSWLTVV.

The chain employs TRBV10-1 and TRBJ2-1; D possibly uses TRBD1 or TRBD2 (5 bases each). The CDR3 contains 16 residues. V was shortened by 4 bases and J by 9 bases, with 22 bases between the two germline ends. Per the germline V gene, CDR1 is WNHNN and CDR2 is SYGVQD (reference sequence). Written as DNA, the CDR3 is TGCGCCAGCAGTGGCTACAGGACTTGGCAGTATAGTGAGCAGTTCTTC. The encoded protein is CASSGYRTWQYSEQFF.

This clone was seen just once. V and J are TRBV15 and TRBJ2-2, with D unresolved. Germline V gene sequence: CDR1 LNHNV, CDR2 YYDKDF (reference sequence). The CDR3 runs 15 residues. V lost 4 bases and J lost 6, with 15 bases in between. The CDR3 reads CATSTDPPGAGELFF. In DNA form, the CDR3 reads TGTGCCACCAGCACCGACCCGCCCGGCGCCGGGGAGCTGTTTTTT. The full variable domain, rest sourced from reference TRBV15 and TRBJ2-2, is DAMVIQNPRYQVTQFGKPVTLSCSQTLNHNVMYWYQQKSSQAPKLLFHYYDKDFNNEADTPDNFQSRRPNTSFCFLDIRSPGLGDTAMYLCATSTDPPGAGELFFGEGSRLTVL.

The chain joins TRBV5-4 to TRBJ2-3; TRBD2 matches 7 bases. The CDR3 loop spans 15 amino acids. The V gene's germline CDR1 is SGHNT and CDR2 YYREEE (reference sequence). V lost 5 bases, J lost 5 bases, and 11 bases stayed unmatched. The CDR3 sequence is CASSTGTNRGDTQYF. CDR3 in DNA: TGTGCCAGCAGTACCGGGACTAACAGAGGAGATACGCAGTATTTT.